This section outlines one T cell receptor (beta chain) sequence together with its context. Its antigen is as yet unknown. This entry is derived from a study of T cells after posttransplantation cyclophosphamide. The protocol was immunoSEQ multiplex PCR, while the TCRdb copy is restricted to in-frame clones and leaves out a portion. The table lists around 6,900 clones, around 98% of them singletons. This related bone marrow graft donor gave peripheral blood on the day of marrow donation. Study-wide results and limits: Later blood repertoires were often dominated by clones from the donor CD8+ memory compartment.

Germline CDR1 and CDR2: LGHNA and YSLEER. The CDR3 spans 18 residues. The V gene lost 2 bases and the J gene lost 8 bases, with 25 bases spanning the gap. This chain uses TRBV4-3 with TRBJ2-1, with D maybe TRBD1 (6 bases). Sequences were obtained from naive CD8+ T cells sorted from PBMCs. The source of this sequence is a woman in her thirties in good health and a related stem cell transplant donor. CDR3 in DNA: TGCGCCAGCAGCCAACTTTCCGATTCAGGGGCGAGGTTCGATGAGCAGTTCTTC. Amino acid sequence: CASSQLSDSGARFDEQFF.